Here is one T cell receptor beta chain with its context. As yet, its antigen is unknown. Here immunoSEQ multiplex PCR was the method, and the copy in TCRdb shows in-frame clones only, minus some. The data contain 55,000 to 70,000 clones, 75% to 90% of them seen just once; the ten biggest clones take up approximately 2%. These data come from a study of a mutant IDH1 vaccine in newly diagnosed glioma. Across the whole study: Patients arrived already treated with radiotherapy, temozolomide, or both, most having had both.

Regarding time point: week 11, during vaccination. Each dose of the vaccine consisted of 300 ug of mutant IDH1 20-mer peptide, with topical imiquimod. V shed 6 bases and J 1 base; nucleotides not matched to a gene: 12. The CDR3 is 16 residues long. CDR1 and CDR2 from the germline V gene are LNHDA and SQIVND (reference sequence). The rearrangement links TRBV19 to TRBJ2-7; 7 bases match TRBD1. The specimen was PBMCs, collected from a glioma patient whose treatment included an IDH1 peptide vaccine. The receptor was derived from a man aged 35 to 55 with glioma. The CDR3 sequence: CASSPKGAYSSYEQYF. The CDR3 nucleotides are TGTGCCAGTAGCCCCAAGGGGGCATATTCATCCTACGAGCAGTACTTC.